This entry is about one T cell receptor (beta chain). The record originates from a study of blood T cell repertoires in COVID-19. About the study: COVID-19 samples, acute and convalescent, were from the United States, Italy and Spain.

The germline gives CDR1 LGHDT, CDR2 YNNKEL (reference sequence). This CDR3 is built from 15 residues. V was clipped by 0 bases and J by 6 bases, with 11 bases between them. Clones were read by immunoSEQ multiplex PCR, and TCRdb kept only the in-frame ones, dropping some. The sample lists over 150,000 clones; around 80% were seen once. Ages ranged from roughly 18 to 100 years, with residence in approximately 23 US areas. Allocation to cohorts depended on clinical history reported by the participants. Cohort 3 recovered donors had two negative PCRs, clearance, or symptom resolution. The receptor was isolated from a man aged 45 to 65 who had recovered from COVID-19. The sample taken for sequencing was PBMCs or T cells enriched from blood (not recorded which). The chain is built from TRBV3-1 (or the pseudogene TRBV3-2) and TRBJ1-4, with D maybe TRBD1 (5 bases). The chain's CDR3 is CASSQDREGDEKLFF. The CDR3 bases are TGTGCCAGCAGCCAAGACAGGGAAGGGGATGAAAAACTGTTTTTT.